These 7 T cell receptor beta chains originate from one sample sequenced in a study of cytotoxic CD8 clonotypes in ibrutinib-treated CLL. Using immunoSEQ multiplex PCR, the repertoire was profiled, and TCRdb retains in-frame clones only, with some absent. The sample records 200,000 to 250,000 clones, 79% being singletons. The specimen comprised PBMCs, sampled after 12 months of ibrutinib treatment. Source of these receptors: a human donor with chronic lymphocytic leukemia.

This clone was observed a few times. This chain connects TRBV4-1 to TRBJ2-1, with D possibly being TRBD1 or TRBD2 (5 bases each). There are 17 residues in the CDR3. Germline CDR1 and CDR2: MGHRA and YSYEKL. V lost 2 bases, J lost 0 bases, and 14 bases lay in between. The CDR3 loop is CASSQLVEGSSYNEQFF. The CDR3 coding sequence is TGCGCCAGCAGCCAACTTGTAGAGGGGAGCTCCTACAATGAGCAGTTCTTC.

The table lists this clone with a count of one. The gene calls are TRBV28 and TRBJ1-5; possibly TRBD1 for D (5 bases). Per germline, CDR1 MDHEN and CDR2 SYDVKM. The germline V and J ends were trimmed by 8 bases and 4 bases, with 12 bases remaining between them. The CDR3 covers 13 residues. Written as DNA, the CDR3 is TGTGCCAGCGAGGTAGGGGAGAATCAGCCCCAGCATTTT. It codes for CASEVGENQPQHF.

CDR3 sequence (DNA): TGTGCCAGCAGTTACGGCCTACAGGGGGGCACTGAAGCTTTCTTT. This gives the protein CASSYGLQGGTEAFF. V usage is TRBV6-5 and J usage is TRBJ1-1; 8 nucleotides line up with TRBD1. J was trimmed by 4 bases and V by 2 bases; bases with no gene match: 6. The CDR3 consists of 15 residues. Germline V lookup: CDR1 MNHEY, CDR2 SVGAGI.

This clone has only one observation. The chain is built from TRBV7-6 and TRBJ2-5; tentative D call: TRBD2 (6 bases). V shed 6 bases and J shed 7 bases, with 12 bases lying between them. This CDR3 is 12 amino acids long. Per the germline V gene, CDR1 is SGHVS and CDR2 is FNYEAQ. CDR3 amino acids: CASRGTGGTQYF. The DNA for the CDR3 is TGTGCCAGCAGGGGGACTGGGGGGACCCAGTACTTC.

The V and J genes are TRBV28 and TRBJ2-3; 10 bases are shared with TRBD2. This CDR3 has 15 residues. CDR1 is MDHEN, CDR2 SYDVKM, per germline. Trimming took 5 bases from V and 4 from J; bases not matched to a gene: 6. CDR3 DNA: TGTGCCAGCAGTGTAGCGGGAGGAAGGGCAGATACGCAGTATTTT. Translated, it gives CASSVAGGRADTQYF.

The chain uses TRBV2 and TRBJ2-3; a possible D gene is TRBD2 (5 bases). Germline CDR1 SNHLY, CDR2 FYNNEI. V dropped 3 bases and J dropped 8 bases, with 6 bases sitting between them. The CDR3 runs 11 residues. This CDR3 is CASSDEGTQYF. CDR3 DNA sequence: TGTGCCAGCAGTGATGAGGGTACGCAGTATTTT.

The CDR3 loop is CASSQPFLLSYNEQFF. The CDR3 coding sequence is TGCGCCAGCAGCCAACCTTTTCTCCTCTCCTACAATGAGCAGTTCTTC. This chain links TRBV4-1 with TRBJ2-1; no definite D call. Germline lookup yields CDR1 MGHRA and CDR2 YSYEKL. The CDR3 totals 16 residues. V dropped 2 bases and J dropped 0 bases, with 11 bases sitting between them.